These 17 T cell receptor beta chains were sequenced from one sample in a study of control samples from healthy donors and cancer patients. TCRdb's table, derived via immunoSEQ multiplex PCR, lists solely in-frame clones and lacks some. The sample shows 30,000 to 35,000 clones, around 86% of them seen only once. The sequenced material came from PBMCs. These receptors came from a woman between 40 and 50 years old with lung cancer.

Points on this clone: This specimen includes other DNA sequences encoding the same CDR3. The chain combines TRBV14 with TRBJ1-1; D remains ambiguous. This CDR3 spans 14 amino acids. In germline, CDR1 is SGHDN, CDR2 FVKESK. V lost 3 bases to trimming and J lost 2 bases, with 10 bases between them. The CDR3, as DNA: TGTGCCAGCAGCCACGATGCCCCAAACACTGAAGCTTTCTTT. Protein sequence: CASSHDAPNTEAFF.

V and J are TRBV6-5 and TRBJ1-1; D unresolved. The V end was cut by 4 bases, the J end by 1 base, with 7 bases between. CDR1 and CDR2 (germline): MNHEY, SVGAGI. The CDR3 loop spans 13 amino acids. CDR3 bases: TGTGCCAGCAGTTCAACATCGAACACTGAAGCTTTCTTT. Its translation is CASSSTSNTEAFF.

The chain links TRBV25-1 to TRBJ2-5; 9 bases are a match to TRBD1. The CDR3 has 17 amino acids. Germline assignment: CDR1 MGHDK and CDR2 SYGVNS. J gave up 4 bases and V 0 bases, and 9 bases lay outside the gene matches. Written as DNA, the CDR3 is TGTGCCAGCAGTGAATATACTGGGACAGGGCAAGGAGAGACCCAGTACTTC. Its translation: CASSEYTGTGQGETQYF.

J is TRBJ2-5 and V is TRBV5-6; D unclear. Trimming pared 2 bases from V and 2 bases from J, leaving 4 bases between. The CDR3 contains 12 residues. Germline V gene data show CDR1 as SGHDT and CDR2 as YYEEEE. The CDR3 sequence: CASSFEQETQYF. For the CDR3, the DNA is TGTGCCAGCAGCTTCGAACAAGAGACCCAGTACTTC.

V is TRBV7-2 and J is TRBJ2-1; D perhaps matches TRBD2 (5 bases). Germline CDR1 is SGHTA and CDR2 is FQGNSA. The ends were cut back, 1 base at V and 4 bases at J, with 8 bases in the middle. The CDR3 sequence is 14 residues long. CDR3 sequence (DNA): TGTGCCAGCAGCTTAGATGCGGGTTACAATGAGCAGTTCTTC. It encodes CASSLDAGYNEQFF.

V and J are TRBV18 and TRBJ1-2; 7 bases are a match to TRBD1. Germline trimming cut 2 bases from V and 2 bases from J; bases unmatched to any gene: 8. Germline CDR1 and CDR2: KGHSH and LQKENI. This CDR3 comprises 16 residues. The CDR3 DNA is TGTGCCAGCTCACCAAGCGGGACAGAAAACAACTATGGCTACACCTTC. Translating it yields CASSPSGTENNYGYTF.

Details on this clone: Other DNA sequences in the same sample also yield this CDR3. The gene calls are TRBV29-1 and TRBJ2-7; 7 bases agree with TRBD2. The CDR3 is made up of 13 amino acids. Looked up from germline, CDR1 is SQVTM and CDR2 is ANQGSEA. J gave up 6 bases and V 7 bases, and 12 bases lay outside the gene matches. In nucleotides, the CDR3 is TGCAGCGGGGGGGGTGATACGGGGGGCGAGCAGTACTTC. Protein sequence: CSGGGDTGGEQYF.

The chain carries TRBV6-5 and TRBJ2-6; D might be TRBD2 (5 bases). There are 16 residues in the CDR3. Germline V gene sequence: CDR1 MNHEY, CDR2 SVGAGI. Trimming cost V 2 bases and J 2 bases, with 10 bases left between them. As DNA, the CDR3 is TGTGCCAGCAGTTACGGAGAGGGAACTGGGGCCAACGTCCTGACTTTC. It encodes CASSYGEGTGANVLTF.

The CDR3 DNA follows: TGCAGTGCCCCGTTCTCCTCCGGCTACACCTTC. Encoded protein: CSAPFSSGYTF. V usage is TRBV20-1 and J usage is TRBJ1-2; no firm D call. Germline-derived CDR1 and CDR2 are DFQATT and SNEGSKA (reference sequence). The CDR3 covers 11 residues. The V end lost 6 bases, the J end lost 8 bases, and 13 bases lay between the germline ends.

The chain employs TRBV7-9 and TRBJ2-3, with D uncertain. Germline loops: CDR1 SEHNR, CDR2 FQNEAQ (reference sequence). This CDR3 is 16 amino acids long. V lost 7 bases and J 6 bases, leaving 23 bases between the germline ends. The CDR3 sequence: CASIKQGSPGWDTQYF. CDR3 nucleotides: TGTGCCAGCATCAAACAAGGGTCTCCTGGGTGGGATACGCAGTATTTT.

V is TRBV9 and J is TRBJ1-3; D perhaps matches TRBD1 (6 bases). The CDR3 is made up of 17 amino acids. Trimming removed 4 bases at V and 0 bases at J, with 17 bases between. Germline CDR1 reads SGDLS; CDR2 reads YYNGEE. The CDR3 DNA follows: TGTGCCAGCAGCCCTAGCTCCGACAGGAGCTCTGGAAACACCATATATTTT. Amino acids: CASSPSSDRSSGNTIYF.

The chain recombines TRBV6-5 with TRBJ2-7; 7 bases fit TRBD1. From germline, CDR1 is MNHEY and CDR2 SVGAGI. CDR3 size: 14 residues. V shed 6 bases, J shed 7 bases, and the junction held 12 bases outside the gene matches. DNA of the CDR3: TGTGCCAGCAGAAATGACAGGGCCCCCGGGGAGCAGTACTTC. Amino acid sequence: CASRNDRAPGEQYF.

The chain uses TRBV6-5 and TRBJ2-3; the match to TRBD1 covers 7 bases. In germline, CDR1 is MNHEY, CDR2 SVGAGI. V gave up 5 bases and J gave up 15 bases; unmatched junction bases: 14. CDR3 size: 13 residues. CDR3 residues: CASSIQGTDVRYF. CDR3 sequence (DNA): TGTGCCAGCAGTATACAGGGGACCGACGTACGATATTTT.

V usage is TRBV4-3 and J usage is TRBJ2-7; TRBD1 aligns across 8 bases. CDR1 is LGHNA and CDR2 is YSLEER in the germline V gene. With 2 bases clipped from V and 4 bases from J, the junction kept 1 base outside the gene matches. The CDR3 totals 13 residues. CDR3 sequence reads: CASSQRTGYEQYF. As DNA, the CDR3 is TGCGCCAGCAGCCAACGGACAGGGTACGAGCAGTACTTC.

This chain links TRBV7-9 with TRBJ1-1; D gene ambiguous. Trimming pared 5 bases from V and 5 bases from J, leaving 9 bases between. This CDR3 is built from 12 residues. Germline V gene lookup returns CDR1 SEHNR and CDR2 FQNEAQ (reference sequence). The CDR3 here is CASSRRETEAFF. The CDR3 coding sequence is TGTGCCAGCAGCCGGAGGGAAACTGAAGCTTTCTTT.

This chain joins TRBV30 and TRBJ1-4, with 8 bases identical to TRBD1. Trimming at V came to 4 bases and at J to 6 bases, leaving 10 bases not matched to a gene. Germline CDR1 is GTSNPN and CDR2 is SVGIG (reference sequence). The CDR3 loop spans 15 amino acids. The CDR3 DNA is TGTGCCTGGATTGGGACCGGGACAGGAGATGAAAAACTGTTTTTT. Amino acid sequence: CAWIGTGTGDEKLFF.

The chain couples TRBV11-2 to TRBJ2-6; tentatively, D is TRBD1 (5 bases). With 0 bases removed from V and 0 bases from J, the gap between germline ends came to 12 bases. The length of the CDR3 is 18 residues. From germline, CDR1 is SGHAT and CDR2 FQNNGV. The CDR3 loop is CASSLDVQTVSGANVLTF. The CDR3, as DNA: TGTGCCAGCAGCTTAGATGTCCAGACAGTCTCTGGGGCCAACGTCCTGACTTTC.